This T cell receptor (beta chain) emerged from a study of vaccination and CD4 T cells after COVID-19. Treatment denoted: roughly 11-day PBMC culture with coronavirus spike peptide pools or control peptides (ViraFEST assay). About this clonotype itself: The antigen is undetermined.

Sequencing of DNA taken from cultured CD4+ T cells relied on the Oncomine TCR Beta short-read assay. TCRdb reprocessed the PCR reads with MiXCR, giving one entry per CDR3 protein. Seen here are about 15,000 distinct CDR3 sequences, 78% observed once, and the top ten hold about 8.9%. CDR3 size: 15 residues. The V gene's germline CDR1 is SGHRS and CDR2 YFSETQ. Trimming took 1 base from V and 4 from J; bases not matched to a gene: 4. This TCR was recovered from a human donor who received a COVID-19 vaccine. The sample here was CD4+ T cells from blood, cultured in vitro, taken after SARS-CoV-2 vaccination. The chain joins TRBV5-1 to TRBJ1-4; 7 bases map to TRBD1. The DNA for the CDR3 is TGCGCCAGCAGCTTGTCGGGACAGCATAATGAAAAACTGTTTTTT. Its translation is CASSLSGQHNEKLFF.